These T cell receptor beta chains were read from a single sample in a study of cytomegalovirus exposure and HLA in healthy donors. The table came from immunoSEQ multiplex PCR; TCRdb's copy has only in-frame clones and leaves some out. The sample includes under 150,000 clones, 75% to 80% of them seen just once. The sample comprised PBMCs. These receptors all come from a woman aged 25-40 years in good health and CMV-seropositive. Each CDR3 is given with its conserved first and last residue. The D gene is left open where the match is weak. Rows give clone size only sometimes, using once, few, many, or a class for an expanded clone.

>-|TRBV10-3|-|TRBJ1-1
TGTGCCATCAGAGCGAAGCGGGGCGCTGAAGCTTTCTTT
CAIRAKRGAEAFF
>-|TRBV28|TRBD2|TRBJ2-1
TGTGCCAGCAGTTCCCGACTAGCGGGGGAGAATGAGCAGTTCTTC
CASSSRLAGENEQFF
>-|TRBV29-1|-|TRBJ1-1
TGCAGCGTTGTAACAGGGCCGGCTAACACTGAAGCTTTCTTT
CSVVTGPANTEAFF
>-|TRBV5-1|TRBD2|TRBJ2-5
TGCGCCAGCAGCCCCGGGCCGGGGGGGGCAGAGACCCAGTACTTC
CASSPGPGGAETQYF
>-|TRBV18|-|TRBJ1-1
TGTGCCAGCTCACAAACTGGGTTGAGGACGGGAGACACTGAAGCTTTCTTT
CASSQTGLRTGDTEAFF
>-|TRBV5-5|TRBD2|TRBJ2-1
TGTGCCAGCACCCGCGGGGGGACGAGCTCCTACAATGAGCAGTTCTTC
CASTRGGTSSYNEQFF
>-|TRBV7-9|-|TRBJ2-3
TGTGCCAGCAGCCCCCGGGGGGCCACAGATACGCAGTATTTT
CASSPRGATDTQYF
>many|TRBV7-3|TRBD1|TRBJ2-7
TGTGCCAGCAGCTTAAAGTGGGACAGTGTAGTGTACTTC
CASSLKWDSVVYF
>-|TRBV5-1|TRBD1|TRBJ2-3
TGCGCCAGCAGCCTGGGACAGGGTATTGATACGCAGTATTTT
CASSLGQGIDTQYF
>-|TRBV19|-|TRBJ1-1
TGTGCCAGTAGCCTATCCACTGAAGCTTTCTTT
CASSLSTEAFF
>few|TRBV10-3|-|TRBJ2-5
TGTGCCATCAGGAAAGGAGGTGCGGAGACCCAGTACTTC
CAIRKGGAETQYF
>-|TRBV6-1|TRBD2|TRBJ2-3
TGTGCCAGCACTGGACTAGCGGGGGGGGTAGATACGCAGTATTTT
CASTGLAGGVDTQYF
>-|TRBV9|TRBD2|TRBJ2-7
TGTGCCAGCAGCACGCAACTCGGGACTAGCGGGAGCCCGGCGGAGCAGTACTTC
CASSTQLGTSGSPAEQYF
>-|TRBV28|TRBD1|TRBJ1-5
TGTGCCAGCACTCGTCCACAGGGGTATCAGCCCCAGCATTTT
CASTRPQGYQPQHF
>once|TRBV28|-|TRBJ1-2
TGTGCCAGCAGTTTAGGTCAGGTTTTCTATGGCTACACCTTC
CASSLGQVFYGYTF
>-|TRBV7-6|-|TRBJ2-7
TGTGCCAGCAGCCCAGGGGCCGAGACCTACGAGCAGTACTTC
CASSPGAETYEQYF
>-|TRBV7-6|-|TRBJ2-1
TGTGCCAGCAGCGCCGCGGGACCCAATGAGCAGTTCTTC
CASSAAGPNEQFF
>-|TRBV4-2|TRBD2|TRBJ2-3
TGTGCCAGTAGCCAAGTGACTAGCGGGGGGGGGACAGATACGCAGTATTTT
CASSQVTSGGGTDTQYF
>-|TRBV4-1|-|TRBJ2-5
TGCGCCAGCAGCCAAGACAGGGGAGGGGGGACCCAGTACTTC
CASSQDRGGGTQYF
>-|TRBV2|TRBD2|TRBJ2-7
TGTGCCGGGAGCGGGGGCCTCAACTACGAGCAGTACTTC
CAGSGGLNYEQYF
>-|TRBV4-2|TRBD2|TRBJ2-3
TGTGCCAGCAGCCAAGCCGGGACTAGCGAGTCAGATACGCAGTATTTT
CASSQAGTSESDTQYF
>-|TRBV4-2|-|TRBJ1-2
TGTGCCAGCAGCCAAGAACAGGGATATGGCTACACCTTC
CASSQEQGYGYTF
>-|TRBV9|TRBD2|TRBJ2-3
TGTGCCAGCAGCGTAGCGGCCCTAAGCGGGACTCACACAGATACGCAGTATTTT
CASSVAALSGTHTDTQYF
>once|TRBV5-4|TRBD1|TRBJ1-2
TGTGCCAGCAGCACCGACAGGGGGAGGATCCATGGCTACACCTTC
CASSTDRGRIHGYTF
>once|TRBV6-6|-|TRBJ1-1
TGTGCCAGCAGTTATCCCGTCGGAGTGACTGAAGCTTTCTTT
CASSYPVGVTEAFF
>-|TRBV11-2|TRBD1|TRBJ2-2
TGTGCCAGCAGCTTAGGAGGACAGGGCGTCGGTCCCGGGGAGCTGTTTTTT
CASSLGGQGVGPGELFF
>few|TRBV11-3|TRBD1|TRBJ2-3
TGTGCCAGCAGCTTGGGGGGGACAGGGGGCGCAGATACGCAGTATTTT
CASSLGGTGGADTQYF
>-|TRBV5-1|TRBD1|TRBJ2-7
TGCGCCAGCAGCTTGGCCAGGGGGCGGCCTTACGAGCAGTACTTC
CASSLARGRPYEQYF
>-|TRBV4-2|-|TRBJ1-3
TGTGCCAGCAGCCAAGATGGACATGGTGAAAACACCATATATTTT
CASSQDGHGENTIYF
>-|TRBV29-1|TRBD2|TRBJ2-7
TGCAGCGTTGAGGGGATTACTAGCGGGGGACCTACCTACGAGCAGTACTTC
CSVEGITSGGPTYEQYF
>-|TRBV5-5|-|TRBJ2-5
TGTGCCAGCAGCTTGCGGGGGGCGGGAGAAGAGACCCAGTACTTC
CASSLRGAGEETQYF
>-|TRBV5-1|-|TRBJ2-7
TGCGCCAGCAGCTTGGCGCGGACAGCGACCTACGAGCAGTACTTC
CASSLARTATYEQYF
>-|TRBV30|-|TRBJ1-6
TGTGCCTGGAGTGTACTCACGGATAATTCACCCCTCCACTTT
CAWSVLTDNSPLHF
>-|TRBV7-3|TRBD1|TRBJ2-5
TGTGCCAGCAGTCTGGGGACAGCAGGGACCCAGTACTTC
CASSLGTAGTQYF
>-|TRBV6-1|-|TRBJ1-4
TGTGCCAGCAGGAGCTCGGGGTTGCGTGAAAAACTGTTTTTT
CASRSSGLREKLFF
>-|TRBV7-3|-|TRBJ2-3
TGTGCCAGCAGCTTAGGGGAGTACACAGATACGCAGTATTTT
CASSLGEYTDTQYF
>-|TRBV19|-|TRBJ2-5
TGTGCCAGTAGTTCACAGGGCCAAGAGACCCAGTACTTC
CASSSQGQETQYF
>-|TRBV4-3|TRBD1|TRBJ1-2
TGCGCCAGCAGCCAACCCACAGGGGATCGCTATGGCTACACCTTC
CASSQPTGDRYGYTF
>-|TRBV29-1|-|TRBJ1-1
TGCAGCGTTGGCCCGGGGAGGGTCGGCACTGAAGCTTTCTTT
CSVGPGRVGTEAFF
>few|TRBV30|-|TRBJ2-5
TGTGCCTGGAGTACGGCAGGGTGGGAGACCCAGTACTTC
CAWSTAGWETQYF
>-|TRBV7-6|-|TRBJ2-3
TGTGCCAGCAGCCCAACTCTAGCAAATACGCAGTATTTT
CASSPTLANTQYF